This entry describes one TCR beta chain. Treatment reported: randomized to nivolumab then ipilimumab (arm A) or the reverse (arm B). None of the patients previously received DNA-damaging chemotherapy. From thawed PBMCs, live CD3+CD8+ cells negative for CD19 and CD56 were sorted. Profiling relied on immunoSEQ multiplex PCR, and the TCRdb table lists in-frame clones only, not all of them. The table shows about 17,000 clones, with around 69% occurring only once. These data are taken from a study of sequential checkpoint blockade in melanoma. Study details: First-line arms were nivolumab then ipilimumab, or the reverse, randomized 1:1. After both sequences, patients received maintenance nivolumab.

The V gene's germline CDR1 is SGHTS and CDR2 YDEGEE. This CDR3 contains 11 residues. The V and J ends lost 2 bases and 6 bases respectively, with 3 bases between them. The rearrangement links TRBV5-8 to TRBJ2-4; D not certain. The specimen comprised CD8+ T cells sorted from blood (inferred from file names), sampled from a patient given nivolumab and ipilimumab in sequence. The receptor's source is a human donor with melanoma. CDR3 DNA: TGTGCCAGCAGCTTTAGAAACATTCAGTACTTC. It codes for CASSFRNIQYF.